These 18 T cell receptor beta chains were sequenced from one sample in a study of blood T cells in healthy people across ages. Primed by a sample-barcoded 5' primer and a J-beta primer mix, a second PCR proceeded for roughly 6 to 12 cycles. TCRdb re-derived calls from the 5' RACE reads in MiXCR, one entry per CDR3 protein. Counted here are over 1,200,000 distinct CDR3 sequences, roughly 59% occurring once; the ten biggest clones make up under 8.5%. The sequencing input was blood. The source of these receptors is a man between 18 and 29 years old in good health.

The chain combines TRBV20-1 with TRBJ2-7, with D perhaps matching TRBD1 (6 bases). The CDR3 is 15 amino acids. V was shortened by 0 bases and J by 4 bases, with 16 bases between the two germline ends. Germline loops: CDR1 DFQATT, CDR2 SNEGSKA (reference sequence). CDR3 region: CSARDRRTVIYEQYF. The CDR3 DNA follows: TGCAGTGCTAGAGATCGAAGGACAGTGATTTACGAGCAGTACTTC.

The V and J genes are TRBV6-1 and TRBJ1-6; the D gene is possibly TRBD1 (6 bases). V was trimmed by 5 bases and J by 7 bases, leaving 15 bases between them. Germline assignment: CDR1 MNHNS and CDR2 SASEGT. The CDR3 length is 15 residues. The CDR3 sequence is CASSPRTVSNSPLHF. The DNA for the CDR3 is TGTGCCAGCAGTCCTAGGACAGTCTCGAATTCACCCCTCCACTTT.

CDR3 nucleotide sequence: TGCGCCAGCAGCCGACGACTAGTAGAAGGCAATGAGCAGTTCTTC. Amino acids: CASSRRLVEGNEQFF. The chain carries TRBV4-1 and TRBJ2-1, with D possibly being TRBD2 (6 bases). Per germline, CDR1 MGHRA and CDR2 YSYEKL. Trimming pared 4 bases from V and 6 bases from J, leaving 16 bases between. This CDR3 is 15 amino acids long.

The rearrangement joins TRBV24-1 to TRBJ1-2; 9 bases are shared with TRBD1. Trimming took 3 bases from V and 3 from J; bases not matched to a gene: 10. Looked up from germline, CDR1 is KGHDR and CDR2 is SFDVKD. There are 17 residues in the CDR3. CDR3 amino acids: CATSDPILRQGDYGYTF. The CDR3 nucleotides are TGTGCCACCAGTGATCCGATTTTGCGACAGGGGGACTATGGCTACACCTTC.

The V and J genes are TRBV29-1 and TRBJ2-7, with D possibly being TRBD1 (5 bases). V gave up 6 bases and J gave up 0 bases, with 12 bases separating them. Germline V gene lookup returns CDR1 SQVTM and CDR2 ANQGSEA. The CDR3 covers 13 residues. In DNA form, the CDR3 reads TGCAGCGTAATCAGGGAAAGCTCCTACGAGCAGTACTTC. Translating gives CSVIRESSYEQYF.

On this clonotype itself: One junction end disagrees with the germline gene, perhaps due to a read error. The chain uses TRBV20-1 and TRBJ2-3; D is perhaps TRBD1 or TRBD2 (5 bases each). The germline V gene has CDR1 DFQATT and CDR2 SNEGSKA (reference sequence). The CDR3 runs 19 residues. The DNA for the CDR3 is TGCAGTGCTCCCACTCGGGGCCCAGGATCCGGATTTAGCACAGAGACGCAGTATTTT. It is translated as CSAPTRGPGSGFSTETQYF.

This chain uses TRBV6-2 or TRBV6-3 with TRBJ2-1, with no clear D. Trimming cost V 1 base and J 2 bases, with 27 bases left between them. Looked up from germline, CDR1 is MNHEY and CDR2 is SVGEGT. CDR3 size: 21 residues. CDR3 nucleotides: TGTGCCAGCAGTTACTTGACCGGCCAGAAACCGTACTACCACCCCTACAATGAGCAGTTCTTC. Its translation: CASSYLTGQKPYYHPYNEQFF.

V is TRBV3-1 and J is TRBJ2-1; 7 nucleotides agree with TRBD2. The V gene's germline CDR1 is LGHDT and CDR2 YNNKEL (reference sequence). V lost 4 bases, J lost 9 bases, and 12 bases stayed unmatched. This CDR3 has 15 amino acids. This CDR3 reads CASSLSVGRLGEQFF. The CDR3, as DNA: TGTGCCAGCAGCCTTTCGGTCGGGAGGCTGGGTGAGCAGTTCTTC.

The chain joins TRBV12-3 or TRBV12-4 to TRBJ2-2, with a weak D call TRBD2 (5 bases). CDR3 length: 15 residues. The V end lost 6 bases, the J end lost 3 bases, and 14 bases lay between the germline ends. The CDR3 sequence: CASSPGLDYTGELFF. CDR3 DNA: TGTGCCAGCAGCCCCGGACTTGACTACACCGGGGAGCTGTTTTTT.

The chain recombines TRBV5-1 with TRBJ2-7, with 7 nucleotides matching TRBD1. J was trimmed by 3 bases and V by 4 bases; bases with no gene match: 10. The V gene's germline CDR1 is SGHRS and CDR2 YFSETQ. This CDR3 has 15 amino acids. CDR3 residues: CASSTDRVNFYEQYF. DNA for the CDR3: TGCGCCAGCAGCACAGACAGGGTAAATTTCTACGAGCAGTACTTC.

This clonotype was counted between two and nine times. V gene TRBV20-1 combines with J gene TRBJ2-3; 9 positions match TRBD2. This CDR3 spans 14 amino acids. The ends lost 4 bases at V and 1 base at J; junction bases unmatched: 3. From germline, CDR1 is DFQATT and CDR2 SNEGSKA (reference sequence). CDR3 protein: CSAILAGRTDTQYF. The CDR3 region has the DNA TGCAGTGCTATCCTAGCGGGGCGCACAGATACGCAGTATTTT.

V gene TRBV6-5 combines with J gene TRBJ2-5, with 10 bases aligning to TRBD1. Per the germline V gene, CDR1 is MNHEY and CDR2 is SVGAGI. V dropped 3 bases and J dropped 5; count of bases not matched to a gene: 12. The CDR3 totals 17 residues. The CDR3 DNA reads TGTGCCAGCAGTTATGTCGGGGGGACAGGGGAAGGGGAGACCCAGTACTTC. Amino acids: CASSYVGGTGEGETQYF.

V and J are TRBV25-1 and TRBJ2-4, with D unresolved. V lost 6 bases, J lost 13 bases, and 25 bases lay in between. The CDR3 length is 15 residues. Germline V gene lookup returns CDR1 MGHDK and CDR2 SYGVNS. In nucleotides, the CDR3 is TGTGCCAGCAGACTACCTACTTCAAGAGGCTACAAGCAGTACTTC. Translated, it gives CASRLPTSRGYKQYF. Using reference TRBV25-1 and TRBJ2-4 for the parts outside the CDR3, the full variable domain is EADIYQTPRYLVIGTGKKITLECSQTMGHDKMYWYQQDPGMELHLIHYSYGVNSTEKGDLSSESTVSRIRTEHFPLTLESARPSHTSQYLCASRLPTSRGYKQYFGAGTRLSVL.

This clonotype was seen more than once but under ten times. The chain has TRBV29-1 and TRBJ1-2; D is undetermined. This CDR3 has 12 residues. V lost 5 bases to trimming and J lost 7 bases, with 14 bases between them. Germline CDR1 and CDR2: SQVTM and ANQGSEA. This CDR3 reads CSVIDTAGGYTF. The CDR3 nucleotides read TGCAGCGTTATAGACACGGCGGGTGGCTACACCTTC.

The chain couples TRBV4-1 to TRBJ1-1, with unresolved D. CDR3 length: 16 residues. Per the germline V gene, CDR1 is MGHRA and CDR2 is YSYEKL. The germline V and J ends were trimmed by 0 bases and 4 bases, with 15 bases remaining between them. The CDR3 DNA reads TGCGCCAGCAGCCAAGATAGGCCAGGCGGGTTCACTGAAGCTTTCTTT. Its protein is CASSQDRPGGFTEAFF.

The table lists this clonotype with a few counts. V is TRBV4-3 and J is TRBJ2-7; 13 positions match TRBD2. The trim removed 6 bases at V and 7 bases at J, leaving 9 bases unmatched. This CDR3 contains 15 residues. In germline, CDR1 is LGHNA, CDR2 YSLEER. CDR3 DNA: TGCGCCAGCAGTCGACTAGCGGGGGGTTCTCGGGAGCAGTACTTC. Its protein is CASSRLAGGSREQYF.

This clonotype was recorded a few times. J is TRBJ1-1 and V is TRBV20-1, with a possible D match to TRBD1 (6 bases). Germline V gene sequence: CDR1 DFQATT, CDR2 SNEGSKA (reference sequence). The CDR3 is 13 residues long. The V gene lost 2 bases and the J gene lost 4 bases, with 11 bases spanning the gap. CDR3 protein: CSARPRGSTEAFF. In nucleotides, the CDR3 is TGCAGTGCTAGACCTAGGGGGAGCACTGAAGCTTTCTTT.

This rearrangement joins TRBV6-5 to TRBJ2-7; D may be TRBD1 (6 bases). CDR1 and CDR2 (germline): MNHEY, SVGAGI. V gave up 6 bases and J gave up 2 bases, with 20 bases separating them. The CDR3 has 16 residues. The CDR3, as DNA: TGTGCCAGCAGACCCTCCATCGGGACAACTCCCTACGAGCAGTACTTC. Translation: CASRPSIGTTPYEQYF.